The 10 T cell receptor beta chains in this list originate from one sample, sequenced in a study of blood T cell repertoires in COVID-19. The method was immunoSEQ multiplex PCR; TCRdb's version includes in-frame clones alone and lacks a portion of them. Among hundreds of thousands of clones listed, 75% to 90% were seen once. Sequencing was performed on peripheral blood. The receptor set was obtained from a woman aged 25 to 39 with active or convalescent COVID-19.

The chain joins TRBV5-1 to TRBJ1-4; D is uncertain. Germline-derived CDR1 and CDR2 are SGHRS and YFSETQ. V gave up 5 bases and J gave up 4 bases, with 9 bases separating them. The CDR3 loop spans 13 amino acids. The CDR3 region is CASRSGVNEKLFF. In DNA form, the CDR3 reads TGCGCCAGCAGGTCCGGGGTTAATGAAAAACTGTTTTTT.

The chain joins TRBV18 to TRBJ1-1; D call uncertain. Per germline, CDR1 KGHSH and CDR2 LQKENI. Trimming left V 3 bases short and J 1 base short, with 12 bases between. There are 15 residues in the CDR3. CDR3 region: CASSPVRGWNTEAFF. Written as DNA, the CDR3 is TGTGCCAGCTCACCGGTACGAGGTTGGAACACTGAAGCTTTCTTT.

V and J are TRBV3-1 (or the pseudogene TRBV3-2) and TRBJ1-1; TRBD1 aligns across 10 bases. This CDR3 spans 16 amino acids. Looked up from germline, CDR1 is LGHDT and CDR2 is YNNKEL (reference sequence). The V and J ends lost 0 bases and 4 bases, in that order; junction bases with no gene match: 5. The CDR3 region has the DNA TGTGCCAGCAGCCAAGAACCCGGGACAGGGGCCACTGAAGCTTTCTTT. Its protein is CASSQEPGTGATEAFF.

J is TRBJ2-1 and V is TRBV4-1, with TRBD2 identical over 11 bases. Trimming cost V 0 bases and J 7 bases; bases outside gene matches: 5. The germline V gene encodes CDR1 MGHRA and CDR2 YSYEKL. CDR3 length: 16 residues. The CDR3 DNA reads TGCGCCAGCAGCCAAGATCGGCTAGCGGGAGGTAATGAGCAGTTCTTC. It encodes CASSQDRLAGGNEQFF.

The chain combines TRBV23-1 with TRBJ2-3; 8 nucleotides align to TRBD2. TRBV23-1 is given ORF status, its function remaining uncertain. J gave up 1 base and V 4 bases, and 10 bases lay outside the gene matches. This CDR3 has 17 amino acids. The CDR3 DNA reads TGCGCCAGCAGTCCTACCAGGCGGGGGGAAGGCACAGATACGCAGTATTTT. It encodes CASSPTRRGEGTDTQYF.

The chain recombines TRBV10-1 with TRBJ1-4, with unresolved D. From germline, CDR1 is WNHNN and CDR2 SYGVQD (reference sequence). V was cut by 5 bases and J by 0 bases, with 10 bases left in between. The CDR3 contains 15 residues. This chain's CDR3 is CASSQIHPTNEKLFF. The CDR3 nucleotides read TGCGCCAGCAGTCAAATACACCCAACTAATGAAAAACTGTTTTTT.

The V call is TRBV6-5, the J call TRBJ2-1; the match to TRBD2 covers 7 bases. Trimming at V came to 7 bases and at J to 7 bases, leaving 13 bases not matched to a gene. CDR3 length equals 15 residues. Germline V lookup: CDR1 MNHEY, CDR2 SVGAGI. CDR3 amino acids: CASTGGGRAGNEQFF. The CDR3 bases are TGTGCCAGCACCGGAGGAGGGAGGGCGGGGAATGAGCAGTTCTTC.

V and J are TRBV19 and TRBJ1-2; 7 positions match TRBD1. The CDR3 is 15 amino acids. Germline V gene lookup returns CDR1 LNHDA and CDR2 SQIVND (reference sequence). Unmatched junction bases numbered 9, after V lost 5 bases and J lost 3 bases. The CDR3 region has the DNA TGTGCCAGTAGTCACCTCACCGACAGGGACTATGGCTACACCTTC. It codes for CASSHLTDRDYGYTF.

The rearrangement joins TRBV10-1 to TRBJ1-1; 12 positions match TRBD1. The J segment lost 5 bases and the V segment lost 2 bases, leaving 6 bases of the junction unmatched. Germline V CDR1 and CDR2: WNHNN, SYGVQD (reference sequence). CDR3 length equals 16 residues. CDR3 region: CASSEPGTGGLTEAFF. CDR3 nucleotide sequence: TGCGCCAGCAGTGAGCCCGGGACAGGGGGCCTAACTGAAGCTTTCTTT.

DNA for the CDR3: TGTGCCAGCTCACCACCGACCGGGGGACAGGGAAACACCATATATTTT. Translating it yields CASSPPTGGQGNTIYF. V usage is TRBV18 and J usage is TRBJ1-3; 7 bases match TRBD1. Germline CDR1 reads KGHSH; CDR2 reads LQKENI. CDR3 length equals 16 residues. V was pared by 0 bases and J by 4 bases, with 6 bases of the junction left unmatched.